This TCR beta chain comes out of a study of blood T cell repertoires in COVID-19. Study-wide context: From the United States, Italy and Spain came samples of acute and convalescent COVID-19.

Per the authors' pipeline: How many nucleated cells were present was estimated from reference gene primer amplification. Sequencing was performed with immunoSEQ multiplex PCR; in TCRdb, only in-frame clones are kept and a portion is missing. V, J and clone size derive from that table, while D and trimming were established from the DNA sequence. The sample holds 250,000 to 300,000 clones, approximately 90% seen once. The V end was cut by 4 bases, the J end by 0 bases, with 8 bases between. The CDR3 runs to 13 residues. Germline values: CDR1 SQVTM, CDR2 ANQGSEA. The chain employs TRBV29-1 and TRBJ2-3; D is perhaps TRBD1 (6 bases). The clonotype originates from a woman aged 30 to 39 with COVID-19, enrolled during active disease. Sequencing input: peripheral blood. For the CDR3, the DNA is TGCAGCGTTGTGGGGGCTAGCACAGATACGCAGTATTTT. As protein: CSVVGASTDTQYF.